The next 26 T cell receptor beta chains were all read from a single sample in a study of vaccination and CD4 T cells after COVID-19. The treatment denotes: roughly ten-day PBMC culture with coronavirus spike peptide pools or control peptides (ViraFEST assay). These receptors have no identified antigens. The Oncomine TCR Beta short-read assay sequenced DNA from cultured CD4+ T cells. TCRdb ran MiXCR on the PCR reads and lists one entry per CDR3 protein. The sample shows approximately 8,200 distinct CDR3 sequences, roughly 60% of them seen only once. The sequencing input was CD4+ T cells from blood, cultured in vitro. The receptors come from a human donor who had recovered from COVID-19.

This rearrangement joins TRBV27 to TRBJ2-5; D uncertain. The V end lost 6 bases, the J end lost 2 bases, and 7 bases lay between the germline ends. The CDR3 has 12 residues. CDR1 and CDR2 (germline): MNHEY, SMNVEV (reference sequence). DNA for the CDR3: TGTGCCAGCAGCAACCGTCAAGAGACCCAGTACTTC. The encoded protein is CASSNRQETQYF.

This chain connects TRBV7-2 to TRBJ1-6; perhaps TRBD1 as D (5 bases). V lost 5 bases, J lost 12 bases, and 14 bases lay in between. The CDR3 sequence is 13 residues long. The germline gives CDR1 SGHTA, CDR2 FQGNSA. The CDR3 sequence: CASSPEQGLPLHF. CDR3 nucleotide sequence: TGTGCCAGCAGCCCCGAGCAGGGACTACCCCTCCACTTT.

The gene calls are TRBV6-1 and TRBJ1-2, with 12 bases aligning to TRBD1. The CDR3 spans 15 residues. The germline CDR1 and CDR2 sequences are MNHNS and SASEGT. V dropped 0 bases and J dropped 8; count of bases not matched to a gene: 4. CDR3 DNA sequence: TGTGCCAGCAGTGAAGCGGGACAGGGGGCAAGGGGCTACACCTTC. Its protein product is CASSEAGQGARGYTF.

This clonotype has only a few counts. V gene TRBV28 combines with J gene TRBJ1-5; TRBD1 matches at 7 bases. This CDR3 comprises 14 residues. Germline CDR1 is MDHEN and CDR2 is SYDVKM. Losses at the gene ends were 4 bases for V and 9 bases for J; bases not matched to a gene: 9. The chain's CDR3 is CASSSPGDSRPQHF. The DNA of the CDR3 is TGTGCCAGCAGTTCCCCCGGGGACAGCCGGCCCCAGCATTTT. Supplemented by reference TRBV28 and TRBJ1-5, the full variable domain reads DVKVTQSSRYLVKRTGEKVFLECVQDMDHENMFWYRQDPGLGLRLIYFSYDVKMKEKGDIPEGYSVSREKKERFSLILESASTNQTSMYLCASSSPGDSRPQHFGDGTRLSIL.

The CDR3 sequence is CSASRQGGQPQHF. CDR3 bases: TGCAGTGCTAGTCGACAGGGGGGTCAGCCCCAGCATTTT. V usage is TRBV20-1 and J usage is TRBJ1-5; 9 nucleotides match TRBD1. CDR3 size: 13 residues. Germline CDR1 DFQATT, CDR2 SNEGSKA (reference sequence). J was trimmed by 6 bases and V by 3 bases; bases with no gene match: 3.

The rearrangement links TRBV6-1 to TRBJ2-7, with 9 bases lining up with TRBD2. The CDR3 totals 13 residues. V shed 6 bases and J 2 bases; nucleotides not matched to a gene: 2. Germline V gives CDR1 MNHNS, CDR2 SASEGT. The CDR3 DNA reads TGTGCCAGCAGGACTAGCGGACCCTACGAGCAGTACTTC. Amino acids: CASRTSGPYEQYF.

The V gene is TRBV7-2, the J gene TRBJ1-6, with 9 nucleotides matching TRBD1. The CDR3 sequence is 16 residues long. Germline-derived CDR1 and CDR2 are SGHTA and FQGNSA. The V and J ends lost 6 bases and 9 bases, in that order; junction bases with no gene match: 12. The CDR3 spells CASRLGTGSPSSPLHF. CDR3 in DNA: TGTGCCAGCAGACTAGGGACAGGGTCTCCGAGTTCACCCCTCCACTTT.

This clonotype was found a few times. The chain has TRBV20-1 and TRBJ1-6; possibly TRBD1 for D (5 bases). Germline CDR1 reads DFQATT; CDR2 reads SNEGSKA (reference sequence). This CDR3 spans 15 amino acids. V was shortened by 6 bases and J by 8 bases, with 20 bases between the two germline ends. The CDR3 protein is CSAIPGLSGDSPLHF. The CDR3 region has the DNA TGCAGTGCCATCCCGGGACTCTCCGGGGATTCACCCCTCCACTTT.

This clonotype was observed a few times. The chain is built from TRBV7-2 and TRBJ2-7, with 8 bases fitting TRBD1. The CDR3 runs 14 residues. In germline, CDR1 is SGHTA, CDR2 FQGNSA. Trimming removed 2 bases from V and 3 bases from J; junction bases left unmatched: 3. The DNA of the CDR3 is TGTGCCAGCAGCTTAAACAGGGGGGTCTACGAGCAGTACTTC. Encoded protein: CASSLNRGVYEQYF.

This clonotype was counted between two and nine times. V is TRBV20-1 and J is TRBJ1-6, with a possible D match to TRBD1 (5 bases). The CDR3 sequence is 15 residues long. Germline CDR1 is DFQATT and CDR2 is SNEGSKA (reference sequence). The ends were cut back, 2 bases at V and 8 bases at J, with 16 bases in the middle. CDR3 sequence reads: CSARPGGAIDSPLHF. The DNA of the CDR3 is TGCAGTGCTAGACCCGGGGGAGCTATTGATTCACCCCTCCACTTT.

This chain joins TRBV6-1 and TRBJ1-5, with TRBD1 matching 7 bases. With 6 bases clipped from V and 1 base from J, the junction kept 3 bases outside the gene matches. CDR1 MNHNS and CDR2 SASEGT come from the germline V gene. This CDR3 is 14 amino acids long. The CDR3 region is CASSQTGSNQPQHF. In DNA form, the CDR3 reads TGTGCCAGCAGCCAGACAGGGAGCAATCAGCCCCAGCATTTT.

The chain combines TRBV21-1 with TRBJ2-5. TRBV21-1 is an annotated pseudogene. The CDR3 consists of 16 residues. CDR3 DNA: TGTGCCAGCAGCAGGCCAGAGCCGAAGTACCAAGAGACCCAGTACTTC. This sequence encodes CASSRPEPKYQETQYF.

This clonotype was counted only a few times. CDR3 sequence (DNA): TGCAGTGCTACGCTGGATACGCAGTATTTT. Its protein is CSATLDTQYF. The chain couples TRBV20-1 to TRBJ2-3, with D unresolved. Germline assignment: CDR1 DFQATT and CDR2 SNEGSKA (reference sequence). Trimming took off 4 bases at V and 6 bases at J, with 5 bases between the two ends. The CDR3 length is 10 residues.

J is TRBJ1-5 and V is TRBV6-1; D perhaps matches TRBD1 (5 bases). Deletions cut 7 bases from V and 3 bases from J, with 13 bases between. Germline lookup yields CDR1 MNHNS and CDR2 SASEGT. The CDR3 is made up of 14 amino acids. The CDR3 coding sequence is TGTGCCAGCACCCCATGGGGGGACAATCAGCCCCAGCATTTT. Translating it yields CASTPWGDNQPQHF.

The chain carries TRBV6-1 and TRBJ2-7, with no clear D. Germline lookup yields CDR1 MNHNS and CDR2 SASEGT. V was cut by 6 bases and J by 9 bases, with 21 bases left in between. The CDR3 loop spans 14 amino acids. The CDR3 DNA follows: TGTGCCAGCAGCGCCACTCCGTCAAATTCAGTGCAGTACTTC. Protein sequence: CASSATPSNSVQYF.

The chain links TRBV6-2 or TRBV6-3 to TRBJ1-1; D is unclear. CDR1 and CDR2 (germline): MNHEY, SVGEGT. V was shortened by 8 bases and J by 8 bases, with 15 bases between the two germline ends. The CDR3 covers 12 residues. The CDR3 nucleotides read TGTGCCAGCTCTACAAGAGGGAGGGAAGCTTTCTTT. This translates into CASSTRGREAFF.

The chain recombines TRBV6-1 with TRBJ1-5; D is perhaps TRBD1 (5 bases). The CDR3 has 14 residues. V lost 3 bases and J 7 bases, leaving 13 bases between the germline ends. Germline CDR1 reads MNHNS; CDR2 reads SASEGT. The CDR3 DNA reads TGTGCCAGCAGTGACAGGGCGAGTGTCCAGCCCCAGCATTTT. Its translation: CASSDRASVQPQHF.

Judged by abundance, this clonotype is medium-sized. The V call is TRBV20-1, the J call TRBJ1-6; D ambiguous. The V and J ends lost 0 bases and 14 bases respectively, with 8 bases between them. Germline CDR1 DFQATT, CDR2 SNEGSKA (reference sequence). This CDR3 has 11 amino acids. The CDR3 region has the DNA TGCAGTGCTAGAGATCGATTGACCCTCCACTTT. It is translated as CSARDRLTLHF.

The chain employs TRBV20-1 and TRBJ1-5; D ambiguous. The germline CDR1 and CDR2 sequences are DFQATT and SNEGSKA (reference sequence). The CDR3 has 14 residues. Between the trimmed V and J ends, which lost 6 bases and 0 bases, there was a span of 12 bases. The CDR3: CSARRPSSNQPQHF. The CDR3 nucleotides are TGCAGTGCCAGGAGGCCAAGTAGCAATCAGCCCCAGCATTTT.

By sample fraction, this clonotype is medium-sized. Mismatch with germline at one junction end may stem from a read error. The CDR3 protein is CSVRRGEYSPLHF. CDR3 nucleotides: TGCAGTGTTAGACGTGGGGAATATTCACCCCTCCACTTT. This chain links TRBV20-1 with TRBJ1-6, with D hard to call. The CDR3 sequence is 13 residues long. The V gene's germline CDR1 is DFQATT and CDR2 SNEGSKA (reference sequence).

The chain joins TRBV6-1 to TRBJ1-2; D call uncertain. Germline CDR1 and CDR2: MNHNS and SASEGT. V was clipped by 5 bases and J by 6 bases, with 10 bases between them. This CDR3 spans 12 amino acids. This CDR3 is CASSPLVHGYTF. The DNA of the CDR3 is TGTGCCAGCAGTCCCCTCGTCCATGGCTACACCTTC.

This clonotype was seen a handful of times. This chain uses TRBV20-1 with TRBJ1-2, with D tentatively TRBD1 (6 bases). The CDR3 has 14 amino acids. Trimming left V 6 bases short and J 6 bases short, with 20 bases between. Germline-derived CDR1 and CDR2 are DFQATT and SNEGSKA (reference sequence). In nucleotides, the CDR3 is TGCAGTGCCCGGGAAGGGGAGGGGGGACATGGCTACACCTTC. Its protein is CSAREGEGGHGYTF.

The DNA of the CDR3 is TGCAGTGCTAGGGGTAGCGTATGGGGTGGAGGTTCACCCCTCCACTTT. This encodes CSARGSVWGGGSPLHF. The chain couples TRBV20-1 to TRBJ1-6; D remains ambiguous. The length of the CDR3 is 16 residues. CDR1 and CDR2 from the germline V gene are DFQATT and SNEGSKA (reference sequence). The V gene lost 3 bases and the J gene lost 9 bases, with 21 bases spanning the gap.

The J gene is TRBJ2-7, the V gene TRBV7-2; D tentatively reads TRBD1 or TRBD2 (6 bases each). CDR3 length: 15 residues. Trimming stripped 5 bases from V and 0 bases from J, with 14 bases between. Per germline, CDR1 SGHTA and CDR2 FQGNSA. The CDR3 protein is CASSRGTGASYEQYF. The CDR3 DNA reads as TGTGCCAGCAGCCGCGGGACGGGGGCCTCCTACGAGCAGTACTTC.

The genes are TRBV7-2 and TRBJ2-7; 9 bases fit TRBD1. Trimming removed 3 bases from V and 7 bases from J; junction bases left unmatched: 7. The CDR3 spans 14 residues. The germline V gene encodes CDR1 SGHTA and CDR2 FQGNSA. The CDR3 sequence: CASSFYGQGNEQYF. In DNA form, the CDR3 reads TGTGCCAGCAGCTTTTACGGACAGGGGAATGAGCAGTACTTC.

The chain carries TRBV7-2 and TRBJ1-5; D is ambiguous. In germline, CDR1 is SGHTA, CDR2 FQGNSA. V lost 5 bases and J 4 bases, leaving 9 bases between the germline ends. This CDR3 region has 13 residues. Here the CDR3 reads CASSNAANQPQHF. The DNA for the CDR3 is TGTGCCAGCAGCAATGCGGCAAATCAGCCCCAGCATTTT.